These T cell receptor beta chains were read from a single sample in a study of T cells after yellow fever vaccination. TCRdb re-analysed the 5' RACE reads in MiXCR, keeping a single row per CDR3 protein. Found here are over 65,000 distinct CDR3 sequences, less than 15% of them singletons; the top ten hold around 25%. The input for sequencing was CD8+ T cells not binding an NS4B(214-222) dextramer, sorted from PBMCs, taken roughly 20 days after the first yellow fever vaccination. The receptors shown here come from a man aged 18 to 35 who received the YFV17D yellow fever vaccine. Both conserved end residues are part of each CDR3. D genes are given only for firm matches. Only part of the rows carry a size: once, few, many, or a class if the clone is expanded.

CDR3 DNA: TGTGCCATCAGTCCAGCGGGGGCGGCAGATACGCAGTATTTT
CDR3 protein: CAISPAGAADTQYF
J gene: TRBJ2-3
clone size: few
D gene: TRBD2
V gene: TRBV10-3

CDR3 DNA: TGTGCCAGCAGTGTTACGGCCTGGAGGGGGGCCGGAGAGACCCAGTACTTC
CDR3 protein: CASSVTAWRGAGETQYF
J gene: TRBJ2-5
clone size: NA
D gene: NA
V gene: TRBV7-6

CDR3 DNA: TGTGCCAGCAGTTTCCTAGGACAGGCGAACACCGGGGAGCTGTTTTTT
CDR3 protein: CASSFLGQANTGELFF
J gene: TRBJ2-2
clone size: NA
D gene: TRBD1
V gene: TRBV12-3/TRBV12-4

CDR3 DNA: TGCGCCAGCAGCCCGATCGAGGTCGACTACGAGCAGTACTTC
CDR3 protein: CASSPIEVDYEQYF
J gene: TRBJ2-7
clone size: few
D gene: NA
V gene: TRBV5-1

CDR3 DNA: TGCGCCAGCAGCACTGCCGGGACAGGGATCGCGACCCAGTACTTC
CDR3 protein: CASSTAGTGIATQYF
J gene: TRBJ2-5
clone size: few
D gene: TRBD1
V gene: TRBV4-3

CDR3 DNA: TGTGCCAGCAGTTTTGAGGGGGCTGGCACTGAAGCTTTCTTT
CDR3 protein: CASSFEGAGTEAFF
J gene: TRBJ1-1
clone size: NA
D gene: TRBD1
V gene: TRBV12-3/TRBV12-4

CDR3 DNA: TGTGCCAGCAGTTCCTTGGGGGATAGCAATCAGCCCCAGCATTTT
CDR3 protein: CASSSLGDSNQPQHF
J gene: TRBJ1-5
clone size: NA
D gene: NA
V gene: TRBV27

CDR3 DNA: TGTGCCAGCAGCTCGACCGGGACAGGGGGCCTCGATACGCAGTATTTT
CDR3 protein: CASSSTGTGGLDTQYF
J gene: TRBJ2-3
clone size: many
D gene: TRBD1
V gene: TRBV7-9

CDR3 DNA: TGCGCCAGCAGCCAGGGGGCGGGTGAAAAACTGTTTTTT
CDR3 protein: CASSQGAGEKLFF
J gene: TRBJ1-4
clone size: few
D gene: NA
V gene: TRBV4-3

CDR3 DNA: TGTGCCAGCAGTTCGATAGGGGGGGAAGAGACCCAGTACTTC
CDR3 protein: CASSSIGGEETQYF
J gene: TRBJ2-5
clone size: many
D gene: NA
V gene: TRBV12-3/TRBV12-4

CDR3 DNA: TGTGCCAGCGGCGGGACAGGGGACTTAAGTGATGAAAAACTGTTTTTT
CDR3 protein: CASGGTGDLSDEKLFF
J gene: TRBJ1-4
clone size: few
D gene: TRBD1
V gene: TRBV7-9

CDR3 DNA: TGTGCCAGCAGCGTAGATTCACAAGAGACCCAGTACTTC
CDR3 protein: CASSVDSQETQYF
J gene: TRBJ2-5
clone size: few
D gene: NA
V gene: TRBV9

CDR3 DNA: TGCGCCAGCAGCCAAGTGGTGGCAGGGGGATCTGAAGCTTTCTTT
CDR3 protein: CASSQVVAGGSEAFF
J gene: TRBJ1-1
clone size: few
D gene: TRBD1
V gene: TRBV4-1

CDR3 DNA: TGCGCCAGCAGCCAAACCGGGACAGGGGACTACGAGCAGTACTTC
CDR3 protein: CASSQTGTGDYEQYF
J gene: TRBJ2-7
clone size: many
D gene: TRBD1
V gene: TRBV4-1

CDR3 DNA: TGTGCCAGCAGCCCAGGGGATGCAACTAATGAAAAACTGTTTTTT
CDR3 protein: CASSPGDATNEKLFF
J gene: TRBJ1-4
clone size: few
D gene: NA
V gene: TRBV9

CDR3 DNA: TGTGCCAGCAGCTTTTCGCTCCGGAGTTACGAGCAGTACTTC
CDR3 protein: CASSFSLRSYEQYF
J gene: TRBJ2-7
clone size: NA
D gene: NA
V gene: TRBV11-2

CDR3 DNA: TGCAGCGTTGAAGTTAGGGCTAGCGGGGGCGACGGACCTAGCACAGATACGCAGTATTTT
CDR3 protein: CSVEVRASGGDGPSTDTQYF
J gene: TRBJ2-3
clone size: NA
D gene: TRBD2
V gene: TRBV29-1

CDR3 DNA: TGTGCCAGCAGCGAATCCTCCGGGACTAGCTTAGATACGCAGTATTTT
CDR3 protein: CASSESSGTSLDTQYF
J gene: TRBJ2-3
clone size: NA
D gene: TRBD2
V gene: TRBV9

CDR3 DNA: TGCGCCAGCAGCCAGGGGGTTCGACAGGGGGCGGCCAAAAACATTCAGTACTTC
CDR3 protein: CASSQGVRQGAAKNIQYF
J gene: TRBJ2-4
clone size: NA
D gene: TRBD1
V gene: TRBV4-1

CDR3 DNA: TGTGCCAGCAGTTTAACGGCGGGCACAGATACGCAGTATTTT
CDR3 protein: CASSLTAGTDTQYF
J gene: TRBJ2-3
clone size: few
D gene: NA
V gene: TRBV27

CDR3 DNA: TGCAGTGCTTTAGATTCCCCACGACTAGCTTTCCAAGAGACCCAGTACTTC
CDR3 protein: CSALDSPRLAFQETQYF
J gene: TRBJ2-5
clone size: few
D gene: TRBD2
V gene: TRBV20-1

CDR3 DNA: TGCAGTGCTAGAGATCGGGGCTATAGCAATCAGCCCCAGCATTTT
CDR3 protein: CSARDRGYSNQPQHF
J gene: TRBJ1-5
clone size: NA
D gene: NA
V gene: TRBV20-1

CDR3 DNA: TGCAGCGTTGAGGACCGCCTCCGAAACTATGGCTACACCTTC
CDR3 protein: CSVEDRLRNYGYTF
J gene: TRBJ1-2
clone size: NA
D gene: NA
V gene: TRBV29-1

CDR3 DNA: TGCAGCGTTGAAGATCCAAGTGGGCGGGGGCGTAGCACAGATACGCAGTATTTT
CDR3 protein: CSVEDPSGRGRSTDTQYF
J gene: TRBJ2-3
clone size: few
D gene: NA
V gene: TRBV29-1

CDR3 DNA: TGTGCCAGCAGCTCGGACATAGTCAACACCGGGGAGCTGTTTTTT
CDR3 protein: CASSSDIVNTGELFF
J gene: TRBJ2-2
clone size: NA
D gene: NA
V gene: TRBV7-2

CDR3 DNA: TGCGCCAGCAGCCAAGGTCTTTTATATGAGCAGTTCTTC
CDR3 protein: CASSQGLLYEQFF
J gene: TRBJ2-1
clone size: NA
D gene: NA
V gene: TRBV4-1

CDR3 DNA: TGCGCCAGCAGCTTAACAGGGCCAGGGGGAGATACGCAGTATTTT
CDR3 protein: CASSLTGPGGDTQYF
J gene: TRBJ2-3
clone size: NA
D gene: TRBD1
V gene: TRBV5-1

CDR3 DNA: TGCGCCAGCAGCCAAGACGGGGGGAGGTACTCCCCCCTCCACTTT
CDR3 protein: CASSQDGGRYSPLHF
J gene: TRBJ1-6
clone size: NA
D gene: NA
V gene: TRBV4-3

CDR3 DNA: TGTGCCAGCAGCAACCCTCTTAGCAATGAGCAGTTCTTC
CDR3 protein: CASSNPLSNEQFF
J gene: TRBJ2-1
clone size: NA
D gene: NA
V gene: TRBV7-6

CDR3 DNA: TGTGCCAGCAGCTTTCTCATCACTCAGGGTTTAAATCCAGCAACTAATGAAAAACTGTTTTTT
CDR3 protein: CASSFLITQGLNPATNEKLFF
J gene: TRBJ1-4
clone size: NA
D gene: NA
V gene: TRBV5-6

CDR3 DNA: TGTGCCAGCAGCCAAGGGACTAGCGGGGCCTACGAGCAGTACTTC
CDR3 protein: CASSQGTSGAYEQYF
J gene: TRBJ2-7
clone size: many
D gene: TRBD2
V gene: TRBV3-1

CDR3 DNA: TGTGCCAGCAGTCCGCGACTAGGCGCTAGCACAGATACGCAGTATTTT
CDR3 protein: CASSPRLGASTDTQYF
J gene: TRBJ2-3
clone size: few
D gene: NA
V gene: TRBV28

CDR3 DNA: TGTGCCAGCAGTTCGGGCACTACCGCAGATACGCAGTATTTT
CDR3 protein: CASSSGTTADTQYF
J gene: TRBJ2-3
clone size: few
D gene: NA
V gene: TRBV7-6

CDR3 DNA: TGCGCCAGCAGCCAAACGGGACGGACGGCCTCGGCTGAAGCTTTCTTT
CDR3 protein: CASSQTGRTASAEAFF
J gene: TRBJ1-1
clone size: few
D gene: NA
V gene: TRBV4-1

CDR3 DNA: TGTGCCAGCAGCGGGGATAACACCGGGGAGCTGTTTTTT
CDR3 protein: CASSGDNTGELFF
J gene: TRBJ2-2
clone size: NA
D gene: NA
V gene: TRBV2

CDR3 DNA: TGTGCCAGCATCGGACAGGGCTCCTACGAGCAGTACTTC
CDR3 protein: CASIGQGSYEQYF
J gene: TRBJ2-7
clone size: NA
D gene: TRBD1
V gene: TRBV27

CDR3 DNA: TGCGCCAGCAGCCCCCTTCCAAGGCGGGAGACCCAGTACTTC
CDR3 protein: CASSPLPRRETQYF
J gene: TRBJ2-5
clone size: many
D gene: NA
V gene: TRBV5-1

CDR3 DNA: TGTGCCAGTAGTATTTTTTTTATCGGTCAGAACACTGAAGCTTTCTTT
CDR3 protein: CASSIFFIGQNTEAFF
J gene: TRBJ1-1
clone size: NA
D gene: NA
V gene: TRBV19

CDR3 DNA: TGTGCCAGCAACCCTACGATGACAGGCGCGAACACCGGGGAGCTGTTTTTT
CDR3 protein: CASNPTMTGANTGELFF
J gene: TRBJ2-2
clone size: few
D gene: NA
V gene: TRBV12-3/TRBV12-4

CDR3 DNA: TGTGCCAGCAGCCCCAGCCCGAAAGATACGCAGTATTTT
CDR3 protein: CASSPSPKDTQYF
J gene: TRBJ2-3
clone size: NA
D gene: NA
V gene: TRBV7-8

CDR3 DNA: TGTGCCAGCACACAGGGCGAAGTCGGGGAGCTGTTTTTT
CDR3 protein: CASTQGEVGELFF
J gene: TRBJ2-2
clone size: NA
D gene: NA
V gene: TRBV12-3/TRBV12-4

CDR3 DNA: TGTGCCAGCACGTATTTTCTTGACGGCAATGAGCAGTTCTTC
CDR3 protein: CASTYFLDGNEQFF
J gene: TRBJ2-1
clone size: NA
D gene: NA
V gene: TRBV6-1

CDR3 DNA: TGTGCCAGCAGCTCCGCTAGCACAGATACGCAGTATTTT
CDR3 protein: CASSSASTDTQYF
J gene: TRBJ2-3
clone size: few
D gene: NA
V gene: TRBV5-4

CDR3 DNA: TGTGCCAGCAGCTTAGGCGGGGGGGCCAACAATGAGCAGTTCTTC
CDR3 protein: CASSLGGGANNEQFF
J gene: TRBJ2-1
clone size: NA
D gene: TRBD2
V gene: TRBV7-6

CDR3 DNA: TGCGCCAGCAGCCAAGTAGTCATGTCTAACTATGGCTACACCTTC
CDR3 protein: CASSQVVMSNYGYTF
J gene: TRBJ1-2
clone size: NA
D gene: NA
V gene: TRBV4-1

CDR3 DNA: TGTGCCAGCAGCCCCGTGGGGGGGGCGATCAGCAATGAGCAGTTCTTC
CDR3 protein: CASSPVGGAISNEQFF
J gene: TRBJ2-1
clone size: NA
D gene: NA
V gene: TRBV28

CDR3 DNA: TGCGCCTGGCAGGACTCCGGGGAGCTGTTTTTT
CDR3 protein: CAWQDSGELFF
J gene: TRBJ2-2
clone size: NA
D gene: NA
V gene: TRBV5-1

CDR3 DNA: TGCAGCGGGGGAGAGACGGAAAATGAGCAGTTCTTC
CDR3 protein: CSGGETENEQFF
J gene: TRBJ2-1
clone size: many
D gene: NA
V gene: TRBV29-1

CDR3 DNA: TGCGCCAGCAGCCAGGTTAAGGGGAACACCGGGGAGCTGTTTTTT
CDR3 protein: CASSQVKGNTGELFF
J gene: TRBJ2-2
clone size: NA
D gene: NA
V gene: TRBV4-1

CDR3 DNA: TGCAGCGTTGAATGGGGCCGAGAGACTAGCACTTCTCGTGAGACCCAGTACTTC
CDR3 protein: CSVEWGRETSTSRETQYF
J gene: TRBJ2-5
clone size: many
D gene: TRBD2
V gene: TRBV29-1

CDR3 DNA: TGCAGTGGGGCACAGGAGAACACCGGGGAGCTGTTTTTT
CDR3 protein: CSGAQENTGELFF
J gene: TRBJ2-2
clone size: NA
D gene: NA
V gene: TRBV20-1